This T cell receptor (beta chain) is from a study of T cells in Graves' hyperthyroidism and ophthalmopathy. V lost 5 bases and J lost 5, with 16 bases in between. This CDR3 is 16 amino acids long. Germline-derived CDR1 and CDR2 are SNHLY and FYNNEI. This clonotype was detected ten times or more. From RNA transcripts, TCR beta CDR3 regions were amplified. HTBI primers were the set used in a first-round RT-PCR of the TCR CDR3. TCRdb passed the multiplex PCR reads through MiXCR, listing each CDR3 protein once. Of 650,000 to 850,000 distinct CDR3 sequences in the sample, under 20% were seen once. Source material: blood. The chain has TRBV2 and TRBJ1-6; D is ambiguous. The receptor comes from a woman between 45 and 60 years old with Graves' hyperthyroidism that later progressed to Graves' ophthalmopathy. CDR3 protein: CASSIETTVNNSPLHF. CDR3 in DNA: TGTGCCAGCAGTATTGAAACGACCGTTAATAATTCACCCCTCCACTTT. Together with reference TRBV2 and TRBJ1-6, the CDR3 gives the full variable domain: EPEVTQTPSHQVTQMGQEVILRCVPISNHLYFYWYRQILGQKVEFLVSFYNNEISEKSEIFDDQFSVERPDGSNFTLKIRSTKLEDSAMYFCASSIETTVNNSPLHFGNGTRLTVT.